This T cell receptor beta chain was profiled in a study of identical twins. TCRdb independently ran MiXCR on the 5' RACE reads; one entry per CDR3 protein. The sample records 690,000 or so distinct CDR3 sequences, 5.5% to 7.5% being singletons. V was trimmed by 1 base and J by 5 bases, leaving 14 bases between them. In germline, CDR1 is DFQATT, CDR2 SNEGSKA (reference sequence). This CDR3 spans 14 amino acids. Ten or more counts support this clonotype. The sequence was collected from a man between 18 and 35 years old in good health. The rearrangement joins TRBV20-1 to TRBJ1-1, with no clear D. The sample taken for sequencing was naive T cells sorted from blood. CDR3 nucleotide sequence: TGCAGTGCTAGAGCCTCGCGCGGGTGGACTGAAGCTTTCTTT. This encodes CSARASRGWTEAFF.